This TCR beta chain was captured in a study of T cells in Graves' hyperthyroidism and ophthalmopathy. The CDR3 is made up of 16 amino acids. V was pared by 4 bases and J by 3 bases, with 12 bases of the junction left unmatched. Germline V gene lookup returns CDR1 SGDLS and CDR2 YYNGEE. The TCR beta CDR3 regions underwent amplification using RNA transcripts as the source. TCR CDR3 regions were first amplified by RT-PCR with HTBI primers. Each CDR3 protein is one row after TCRdb ran MiXCR on the multiplex PCR reads. The sample includes roughly 720,000 distinct CDR3 sequences, around a sixth of them seen just once.

The receptor was derived from a man aged 45 to 65 with Graves' hyperthyroidism. The gene calls are TRBV9 and TRBJ2-7; 8 bases fit TRBD1. What was sequenced was blood. DNA for the CDR3: TGTGCCAGCAGCTCAGGGGGCCAGGACCCCAGCTACGAGCAGTACTTC. Amino acid sequence: CASSSGGQDPSYEQYF.